Each of the 3 T cell receptor beta chains below was sequenced from the same sample in a study of blood T cell repertoires in COVID-19. TCRdb's copy holds only in-frame clones and misses some; the assay was immunoSEQ multiplex PCR. The profile shows about 220,000 clones, approximately 84% of them singletons. Material: peripheral blood. Receptors originate from a woman aged 60-75 years with acute or convalescent COVID-19.

The chain joins TRBV28 to TRBJ1-5; TRBD1 is a possible D gene (6 bases). Germline lookup yields CDR1 MDHEN and CDR2 SYDVKM. V dropped 5 bases and J dropped 9 bases, with 20 bases sitting between them. The CDR3 extends over 15 amino acids. This CDR3 is CASSTGQLDPRPQHF. The DNA of the CDR3 is TGTGCCAGCAGTACCGGACAGCTTGATCCGAGGCCCCAGCATTTT.

This clone was seen a single time. The J gene is TRBJ2-1, the V gene TRBV5-1, with 7 bases fitting TRBD1. The germline V gene has CDR1 SGHRS and CDR2 YFSETQ. V gave up 5 bases and J gave up 0 bases; unmatched junction bases: 11. This CDR3 has 17 amino acids. The CDR3 is CASRSTQGESSYNEQFF. CDR3 coding DNA: TGCGCCAGCAGATCTACCCAGGGGGAAAGCTCCTACAATGAGCAGTTCTTC.

V and J are TRBV6-1 and TRBJ2-5, with D possibly matching TRBD2 (6 bases). Trimming took 3 bases from V and 9 from J, leaving 14 bases between them. This CDR3 region has 13 residues. Looked up from germline, CDR1 is MNHNS and CDR2 is SASEGT. The CDR3 DNA is TGTGCCAGCAGTGATTCGGGGGTAGATCCCCAGTACTTC. Protein sequence: CASSDSGVDPQYF.